The next 11 T cell receptor beta chains were all read from a single sample in a study of radiotherapy plus CTLA-4 blockade in lung cancer. Data came from immunoSEQ multiplex PCR; TCRdb stores just in-frame clones and leaves some out. This table has approximately 82,000 clones, about 83% appearing once. The sequences come from peripheral blood, collected from a patient treated with radiotherapy plus ipilimumab. The receptors here all came from a human donor with non-small cell lung cancer that progressed on radiotherapy plus ipilimumab.

The sample holds a few counts of this clone. CDR3 sequence reads: CASSHRTGRGDYGYTF. The DNA for the CDR3 is TGTGCCAGCAGCCATCGGACAGGGCGCGGGGACTATGGCTACACCTTC. The chain is built from TRBV14 and TRBJ1-2; 8 positions agree with TRBD1. CDR3 length: 16 amino acids. Germline V gene lookup returns CDR1 SGHDN and CDR2 FVKESK. The V and J ends lost 3 bases and 3 bases, in that order; junction bases with no gene match: 9.

This chain connects TRBV4-1 to TRBJ1-4, with 7 bases identical to TRBD1. After removal of 0 bases from V and 7 bases from J, the junction contained 23 bases not matched to a gene. The CDR3 extends over 21 amino acids. Germline V gives CDR1 MGHRA, CDR2 YSYEKL. The CDR3 loop reads CASSQEPRRTWQGERFEKLFF. The DNA for the CDR3 is TGCGCCAGCAGCCAAGAACCCCGCCGAACGTGGCAGGGGGAGAGGTTTGAAAAACTGTTTTTT.

The chain combines TRBV6-5 with TRBJ2-1, with 8 nucleotides matching TRBD2. Trimming cost V 4 bases and J 5 bases; bases outside gene matches: 7. CDR1 is MNHEY, CDR2 SVGAGI, per germline. The length of the CDR3 is 15 residues. CDR3 bases: TGTGCCAGCAGTTCCTGGGGCGGGGGGAACAATGAGCAGTTCTTC. Its protein product is CASSSWGGGNNEQFF.

The chain couples TRBV7-2 to TRBJ2-1; 9 bases are a match to TRBD1. In germline, CDR1 is SGHTA, CDR2 FQGNSA. CDR3 length: 15 amino acids. J lost 4 bases, V lost 5 bases, and 6 bases had no gene match. CDR3 DNA: TGTGCCAGCAGCCTTGGACAGGGGTCATACAATGAGCAGTTCTTC. This codes for CASSLGQGSYNEQFF.

The chain combines TRBV11-1 with TRBJ2-2; TRBD2 matches 8 bases. V gave up 4 bases and J gave up 4 bases; unmatched junction bases: 5. The CDR3 sequence is 15 residues long. In germline, CDR1 is SGHAT, CDR2 FQDESV (reference sequence). The chain's CDR3 is CASSSPGGATGELFF. The CDR3 DNA reads as TGTGCCAGCAGCTCCCCCGGGGGGGCCACCGGGGAGCTGTTTTTT.

This sequence joins TRBV6-5 and TRBJ2-7; D could derive from TRBD1 or TRBD2 (6 bases each). Germline lookup yields CDR1 MNHEY and CDR2 SVGAGI. V gave up 0 bases and J gave up 6 bases, with 15 bases separating them. This CDR3 has 15 amino acids. CDR3 amino acids: CASSYSASRGGEQYF. The CDR3 DNA sequence: TGTGCCAGCAGTTACTCAGCTAGCAGGGGAGGCGAGCAGTACTTC.

The chain combines TRBV28 with TRBJ1-6, with D possibly matching TRBD1 (6 bases). V was cut by 4 bases and J by 5 bases, with 9 bases left in between. Germline V gene data show CDR1 as MDHEN and CDR2 as SYDVKM. There are 14 residues in the CDR3. For the CDR3, the DNA is TGTGCCAGCAGTTCGACAGGTGATAATTCACCCCTCCACTTT. This translates into CASSSTGDNSPLHF.

The genes are TRBV10-1 and TRBJ1-2; perhaps TRBD1 as D (6 bases). The CDR3 covers 15 residues. Germline loops: CDR1 WNHNN, CDR2 SYGVQD (reference sequence). Between the trimmed V and J ends, which lost 3 bases and 2 bases, there was a span of 13 bases. As DNA, the CDR3 is TGCGCCAGCAGTGAAGGGGGGGCAGAAAACTATGGCTACACCTTC. Translating it yields CASSEGGAENYGYTF.

V usage is TRBV5-1 and J usage is TRBJ2-3; 9 bases fit TRBD1. The germline gives CDR1 SGHRS, CDR2 YFSETQ. This CDR3 comprises 15 residues. The V segment lost 0 bases and the J segment 6 bases; nucleotides outside the gene matches: 5. DNA of the CDR3: TGCGCCAGCAGCTTGGGGGACAGGGCACTGGATACGCAGTATTTT. This encodes CASSLGDRALDTQYF.

The chain combines TRBV6-5 with TRBJ1-3; a possible D gene is TRBD1 (5 bases). Germline loops: CDR1 MNHEY, CDR2 SVGAGI. The CDR3 is 15 residues long. The V gene lost 2 bases and the J gene lost 1 base, with 9 bases spanning the gap. The CDR3 loop is CASSYRGISGNTIYF. DNA for the CDR3: TGTGCCAGCAGTTACCGGGGGATTTCTGGAAACACCATATATTTT.

J is TRBJ1-1 and V is TRBV16; 10 positions agree with TRBD1. Germline-derived CDR1 and CDR2 are KGHSY and FQNENV. The CDR3 length is 17 residues. The V and J ends lost 4 bases and 4 bases, in that order; junction bases with no gene match: 12. The CDR3 DNA is TGTGCCAGCAGCCCACTGGGGACAGGGGCCAAGGCCACTGAAGCTTTCTTT. Residues: CASSPLGTGAKATEAFF. The full variable domain, in which reference TRBV16 and TRBJ1-1 provide the parts outside the CDR3, is GEEVAQTPKHLVRGEGQKAKLYCAPIKGHSYVFWYQQVLKNEFKFLISFQNENVFDETGMPKERFSAKCLPNSPCSLEIQATKLEDSAVYFCASSPLGTGAKATEAFFGQGTRLTVV.